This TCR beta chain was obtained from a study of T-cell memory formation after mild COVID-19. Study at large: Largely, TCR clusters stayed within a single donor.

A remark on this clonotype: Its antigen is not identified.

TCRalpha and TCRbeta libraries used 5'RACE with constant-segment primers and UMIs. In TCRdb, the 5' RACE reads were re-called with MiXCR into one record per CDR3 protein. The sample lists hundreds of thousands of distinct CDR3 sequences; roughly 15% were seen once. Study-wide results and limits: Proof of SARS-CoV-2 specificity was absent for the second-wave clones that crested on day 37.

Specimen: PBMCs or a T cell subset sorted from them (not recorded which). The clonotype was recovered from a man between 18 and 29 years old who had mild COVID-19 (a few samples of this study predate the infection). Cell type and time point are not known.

CDR3 sequence: CASSFMGLTDTQYF. For the CDR3, the DNA is TGTGCCAGCAGTTTTATGGGACTTACAGATACGCAGTATTTT. V is TRBV2 and J is TRBJ2-3; the D gene is possibly TRBD2 (6 bases). This CDR3 region has 14 residues. Germline CDR1 SNHLY, CDR2 FYNNEI. With 5 bases removed from V and 3 bases from J, the gap between germline ends came to 12 bases.